A single sample gave rise to the 2 T cell receptor beta chains below, sequenced in a study of cytomegalovirus exposure and HLA in healthy donors. The PCR had 60 Vbeta and 13 Jbeta primers. Measured with immunoSEQ multiplex PCR; TCRdb has only the in-frame clones, and not every one. Seen here are 55,000 to 75,000 clones, 60% to 70% observed once, and the top ten hold over 15%. Source material: PBMCs. The receptors here all came from a man between 35 and 55 years old in good health and CMV-seropositive.

This clone was seen only a few times. This chain connects TRBV19 to TRBJ1-2, with TRBD1 matching over 11 bases. Trimming at V came to 3 bases and at J to 9 bases, leaving 6 bases not matched to a gene. CDR3 length: 14 amino acids. Germline V lookup: CDR1 LNHDA, CDR2 SQIVND (reference sequence). The CDR3 DNA reads as TGTGCCAGTAGTATGAGGACAGGGGGCGGTCGCTACACCTTC. The encoded protein is CASSMRTGGGRYTF.

V is TRBV14 and J is TRBJ2-2, with unresolved D. Germline-derived CDR1 and CDR2 are SGHDN and FVKESK. V was pared by 1 base and J by 7 bases, with 7 bases between. This CDR3 comprises 13 residues. The CDR3 protein is CASSQGLIGELFF. The CDR3 DNA sequence: TGTGCCAGCAGCCAAGGTCTAATCGGGGAGCTGTTTTTT.